Below, one T cell receptor beta chain is given with its context. Sequencing used immunoSEQ multiplex PCR; TCRdb keeps in-frame clones, though not all of them. The top ten clones hold roughly 9.4% of a sample with over 110,000 clones, around 84% of them seen once. The data were obtained in a study of cytomegalovirus exposure and HLA in healthy donors. The germline gives CDR1 SGHNT, CDR2 YYREEE (reference sequence). With 4 bases clipped from V and 10 bases from J, the junction kept 24 bases outside the gene matches. This CDR3 contains 19 residues. This sequence originates from a man aged 18 to 30 in good health and CMV-seropositive. The V call is TRBV5-4, the J call TRBJ2-2, with 8 nucleotides matching TRBD1. Material: PBMCs. CDR3 sequence (DNA): TGTGCCAGCAGCCTCTATTATCTCCACAGACAGGGGCCCGATTTGGAGCTGTTTTTT. It codes for CASSLYYLHRQGPDLELFF.